This TCR beta chain was captured by sequencing in a study of identical twins. This clonotype was detected a few times. Antigen specificity is unknown. After template switching added a universal primer site, the resulting cDNA carried unique molecular identifiers. MiXCR was run by TCRdb on the 5' RACE reads, yielding one entry per CDR3 protein. The table lists 1.5 million to 2 million distinct CDR3 sequences, less than 40% of them singletons. Whole-study results and caveats: Memory repertoires showed no such pattern, whereas abundant cord blood beta clonotypes carried fewer insertions.

The sequencing input was cord blood. This sequence originates from a newborn girl in good health.

The DNA for the CDR3 is TGTGCCAGCAGCATGGGGTCTAGCGGGAGGGCGGATGAGCAGTTCTTC. Amino acid sequence: CASSMGSSGRADEQFF. The V and J genes are TRBV21-1 and TRBJ2-1; TRBD2, the table's D call, was not compared with the DNA. TRBV21-1 is given as a pseudogene. The length of the CDR3 is 16 residues.